This T cell receptor beta chain was obtained from a study of T cells after posttransplantation cyclophosphamide. Points from the study as a whole: Recipient CMV seropositivity and CMV reactivation strongly tracked TRB clonality. Skin or GI-infiltrating T cells shared few TRB sequences with blood.

With regard to this clone: What it binds is unknown.

CDR1 is SGHAT and CDR2 is FQNNGV in the germline V gene. The CDR3 extends over 12 amino acids. The V and J ends lost 8 bases and 5 bases respectively, with 12 bases between them. Cells defined as naive were viable CD3+CD4+ or CD3+CD8+ and CCR7+CD45RA+CD45RO-CD95-CD27+CD28+. Here immunoSEQ multiplex PCR was the method, and the copy in TCRdb shows in-frame clones only, minus some. Among roughly 10,000 clones listed, approximately 95% were seen once. The V call is TRBV11-2, the J call TRBJ2-5; a possible D gene is TRBD2 (6 bases). This sequence originates from a young man in good health and a related stem cell transplant donor. The sample consisted of naive CD8+ T cells sorted from PBMCs. In DNA, the CDR3 is TGTGCCAGCGGTGGGGGGACGGAGACCCAGTACTTC. Translating gives CASGGGTETQYF.